Below, 7 T cell receptor beta chains from the same sample are listed, as sequenced in a study of T-cell reconstitution after alpha-beta-depleted transplantation in children. The library targeted TCRbeta and was prepared with unique molecular identifiers. TCRdb analysed the PCR reads with MiXCR anew, one entry per CDR3 protein. The sample holds around 50,000 distinct CDR3 sequences, around 50% seen once. The sample in question was peripheral blood, obtained before TCRalphabeta/CD19-depleted stem cell transplant. The receptors originated from a boy under two years old with SCID, due to receive a stem cell transplant.

This clonotype was observed a handful of times. The chain employs TRBV27 and TRBJ2-5; D is possibly TRBD2 (6 bases). With 8 bases removed from V and 3 bases from J, the gap between germline ends came to 10 bases. The germline gives CDR1 MNHEY, CDR2 SMNVEV (reference sequence). The CDR3 runs 12 residues. The CDR3 sequence is CASGPGEETQYF. The CDR3 nucleotides are TGTGCCAGCGGCCCGGGGGAAGAGACCCAGTACTTC.

The J gene is TRBJ2-1, the V gene TRBV6-2 or TRBV6-3; D is unresolved. CDR1 is MNHEY and CDR2 is SVGEGT in the germline V gene. V dropped 8 bases and J dropped 0 bases, with 17 bases sitting between them. The CDR3 runs 16 residues. As DNA, the CDR3 is TGTGCCAGCGAAGGATCCACCACCAGCTCCTACAATGAGCAGTTCTTC. Amino acids: CASEGSTTSSYNEQFF.

This chain links TRBV7-9 with TRBJ2-5, with D uncertain. The germline V gene has CDR1 SEHNR and CDR2 FQNEAQ (reference sequence). The V gene lost 5 bases and the J gene lost 0 bases, with 1 base spanning the gap. This CDR3 contains 11 residues. The CDR3: CASSHQETQYF. The DNA for the CDR3 is TGTGCCAGCAGCCACCAAGAGACCCAGTACTTC.

The chain has TRBV20-1 and TRBJ1-1, with 7 bases lining up with TRBD1. The V gene's germline CDR1 is DFQATT and CDR2 SNEGSKA (reference sequence). The ends lost 6 bases at V and 5 bases at J; junction bases unmatched: 9. The CDR3 is 13 residues long. The CDR3 nucleotides are TGCAGTGCAGGACGACAGGGTTCGACTGAAGCTTTCTTT. Encoded protein: CSAGRQGSTEAFF.

As DNA, the CDR3 is TGTGCCAGCAGCGGACCTAGGGGGACCACAGATACGCAGTATTTT. It is translated as CASSGPRGTTDTQYF. The rearrangement joins TRBV11-2 to TRBJ2-3; TRBD1 is a possible D gene (6 bases). Germline V gene sequence: CDR1 SGHAT, CDR2 FQNNGV. V dropped 5 bases and J dropped 2 bases, with 14 bases sitting between them. CDR3 length: 15 residues. Combining the CDR3 with reference TRBV11-2 and TRBJ2-3 gives the whole variable domain EAGVAQSPRYKIIEKRQSVAFWCNPISGHATLYWYQQILGQGPKLLIQFQNNGVVDDSQLPKDRFSAERLKGVDSTLKIQPAKLEDSAVYLCASSGPRGTTDTQYFGPGTRLTVL.

CDR3 sequence (DNA): TGCGCCAGCAGCCAAGATCGGGCCCGACGGATTAACACCGGGGAGCTGTTTTTT. It is translated as CASSQDRARRINTGELFF. The chain has TRBV4-3 and TRBJ2-2; D is ambiguous. CDR1 and CDR2 (germline): LGHNA, YSLEER. The CDR3 loop spans 18 amino acids. V was pared by 0 bases and J by 2 bases, with 16 bases between.

This rearrangement joins TRBV20-1 to TRBJ2-3, with 11 bases identical to TRBD1. Per germline, CDR1 DFQATT and CDR2 SNEGSKA (reference sequence). The CDR3 runs 13 residues. Trimming at V came to 5 bases and at J to 4 bases, leaving 2 bases not matched to a gene. CDR3 sequence reads: CSARTGGSDTQYF. CDR3 bases: TGCAGTGCTCGGACAGGGGGCTCAGATACGCAGTATTTT.